The 21 T cell receptor beta chains reported below all come from one sample, sequenced in a study of shared clonotypes between healthy human individuals. Only in-frame clones appear in the TCRdb table, and some are missing; sequencing was by immunoSEQ multiplex PCR. The table shows 550,000 to 700,000 clones, with about three quarters occurring only once. Sequencing was done on a sample of memory CD4+ T cells sorted from blood. Subset described: CD45RA-negative fraction. The receptors derive from a woman aged 30 to 39 in good health.

This clone was seen only a few times. This chain joins TRBV28 and TRBJ2-1; D is unclear. Trimming removed 6 bases at V and 5 bases at J, with 2 bases between. Germline values: CDR1 MDHEN, CDR2 SYDVKM. This CDR3 spans 10 amino acids. The CDR3, as DNA: TGTGCCAGCAGGGACAATGAGCAGTTCTTC. Its protein product is CASRDNEQFF.

The CDR3 sequence: CASSSSMGTNTGELFF. The CDR3 region has the DNA TGTGCCAGCAGTTCGTCCATGGGGACGAACACCGGGGAGCTGTTTTTT. V gene TRBV28 combines with J gene TRBJ2-2; D is unclear. V gave up 4 bases and J gave up 0 bases, with 12 bases separating them. The CDR3 loop spans 16 amino acids. Germline CDR1 reads MDHEN; CDR2 reads SYDVKM.

The rearrangement joins TRBV28 to TRBJ1-1; D remains unclear. CDR3 length: 13 residues. The germline V gene has CDR1 MDHEN and CDR2 SYDVKM. Between the trimmed V and J ends, which lost 6 bases and 0 bases, there was a span of 8 bases. CDR3 in amino acids: CASRPIMNTEAFF. The CDR3 DNA reads as TGTGCCAGCAGACCCATAATGAACACTGAAGCTTTCTTT.

This clone occurred a few times. V usage is TRBV7-2 and J usage is TRBJ2-2; D not certain. Trimming cost V 0 bases and J 6 bases, with 8 bases left between them. This CDR3 has 14 residues. Germline-derived CDR1 and CDR2 are SGHTA and FQGNSA. CDR3: CASSLAQAAGELFF. The CDR3, as DNA: TGTGCCAGCAGCTTAGCGCAGGCCGCCGGGGAGCTGTTTTTT.

The rearrangement links TRBV11-2 to TRBJ2-1; 9 nucleotides align to TRBD2. The CDR3 runs 16 residues. Trimming at V came to 5 bases and at J to 2 bases, leaving 7 bases not matched to a gene. From germline, CDR1 is SGHAT and CDR2 FQNNGV. CDR3 DNA sequence: TGTGCCAGCAGCCCTCACATAGCGGGGGCCTACAATGAGCAGTTCTTC. Encoded protein: CASSPHIAGAYNEQFF.

The chain couples TRBV6-5 to TRBJ1-3; D is perhaps TRBD1 (6 bases). Germline lookup yields CDR1 MNHEY and CDR2 SVGAGI. The CDR3 consists of 14 residues. Trimming stripped 6 bases from V and 2 bases from J, with 11 bases between. The CDR3 sequence: CASRRGQTGNTIYF. The CDR3 coding sequence is TGTGCCAGCAGACGCGGACAGACTGGAAACACCATATATTTT.

The V and J genes are TRBV28 and TRBJ1-5; 10 nucleotides align to TRBD1. The CDR3 covers 16 residues. Germline V gene lookup returns CDR1 MDHEN and CDR2 SYDVKM. V gave up 6 bases and J gave up 2 bases; unmatched junction bases: 7. CDR3 bases: TGTGCCAGCAGGAGACAGGGGGCGCGAGGCAATCAGCCCCAGCATTTT. Encoded protein: CASRRQGARGNQPQHF.

This chain joins TRBV7-9 and TRBJ1-1; no firm D call. Germline CDR1 reads SEHNR; CDR2 reads FQNEAQ (reference sequence). V shed 3 bases and J shed 1 base, with 12 bases lying between them. The CDR3 spans 15 residues. This CDR3 is CASSLQRSPNTEAFF. Here the CDR3 DNA reads TGTGCCAGCAGCTTGCAGCGGAGTCCGAACACTGAAGCTTTCTTT.

The chain recombines TRBV28 with TRBJ2-3; 7 bases fit TRBD2. Trimming at V came to 2 bases and at J to 4 bases, leaving 9 bases not matched to a gene. CDR3 length: 16 amino acids. The V gene's germline CDR1 is MDHEN and CDR2 SYDVKM. The CDR3 loop reads CASSLARVAGPDTQYF. The CDR3 DNA reads TGTGCCAGCAGTTTAGCGAGGGTAGCGGGTCCAGATACGCAGTATTTT.

This clone appeared a single time. The chain employs TRBV25-1 and TRBJ1-4, with D possibly TRBD1 on 5 matching bases. This CDR3 has 15 amino acids. With 6 bases removed from V and 4 bases from J, the gap between germline ends came to 15 bases. CDR1 MGHDK and CDR2 SYGVNS come from the germline V gene. CDR3 DNA sequence: TGTGCCAGCAGCCTACCCGGGACCGATAATGAAAAACTGTTTTTT. Protein sequence: CASSLPGTDNEKLFF.

In this sample, this clone turned up once. The CDR3 protein is CASSDYIRGAFF. DNA for the CDR3: TGTGCCAGCAGTGATTACATCCGCGGAGCTTTCTTT. V usage is TRBV2 and J usage is TRBJ1-1, with D unclear. Germline V gene sequence: CDR1 SNHLY, CDR2 FYNNEI. This CDR3 comprises 12 residues. V lost 3 bases and J 10 bases, leaving 12 bases between the germline ends.

This clone came up many times. The chain uses TRBV19 and TRBJ1-2; D is ambiguous. The CDR3 sequence is 15 residues long. Germline lookup yields CDR1 LNHDA and CDR2 SQIVND (reference sequence). Trimming removed 4 bases from V and 0 bases from J, with 12 bases in between. Here the CDR3 DNA reads TGTGCCAGTAGTAGCATTTACACCGCTAACTATGGCTACACCTTC. It codes for CASSSIYTANYGYTF.

The chain joins TRBV9 to TRBJ2-1; the match to TRBD2 covers 15 bases. This CDR3 spans 13 amino acids. From germline, CDR1 is SGDLS and CDR2 YYNGEE. V shed 3 bases and J 14 bases; nucleotides not matched to a gene: 3. CDR3 amino acids: CASSGRTSGREFF. CDR3 DNA: TGTGCCAGCAGCGGGAGGACTAGCGGGAGGGAGTTCTTC. Full variable domain (missing parts from reference TRBV9 and TRBJ2-1): DSGVTQTPKHLITATGQRVTLRCSPRSGDLSVYWYQQSLDQGLQFLIQYYNGEERAKGNILERFSAQQFPDLHSELNLSSLELGDSALYFCASSGRTSGREFFGPGTRLTVL.

This sequence joins TRBV9 and TRBJ2-1; TRBD2 is a possible D gene (6 bases). This CDR3 is 17 amino acids long. CDR1 is SGDLS, CDR2 YYNGEE, per germline. V shed 0 bases and J shed 7 bases, with 20 bases lying between them. The CDR3 nucleotides read TGTGCCAGCAGCGTAGAGTTTAGCGGATACTTTTTGAATGAGCAGTTCTTC. As protein: CASSVEFSGYFLNEQFF.

This chain uses TRBV7-3 with TRBJ2-7; D may correspond to TRBD1 or TRBD2 (5 bases each). The CDR3 runs 15 residues. The V and J ends lost 5 bases and 6 bases respectively, with 20 bases between them. CDR1 and CDR2 from the germline V gene are SGHTA and FQGTGA. As DNA, the CDR3 is TGTGCCAGCAGCCTAATGGGGGTAGAGCAGGGCGAGCAGTACTTC. Its protein is CASSLMGVEQGEQYF.

V and J are TRBV11-2 and TRBJ2-1; 11 bases map to TRBD2. Germline CDR1 SGHAT, CDR2 FQNNGV. This CDR3 spans 16 amino acids. J lost 6 bases, V lost 5 bases, and 9 bases had no gene match. CDR3 loop: CASSPQTSGRLNEQFF. The CDR3 DNA follows: TGTGCCAGCAGCCCACAAACTAGCGGGAGACTCAATGAGCAGTTCTTC.

This clone was counted between two and nine times. Other DNA sequences in the same sample also yield this CDR3. The rearrangement uses TRBV28 and TRBJ2-5; D remains ambiguous. V lost 2 bases to trimming and J lost 5 bases, with 9 bases between them. Germline lookup yields CDR1 MDHEN and CDR2 SYDVKM. The CDR3 consists of 13 residues. The CDR3 sequence: CASSLPSTETQYF. The CDR3 nucleotides are TGTGCCAGCAGTTTACCTAGTACGGAGACCCAGTACTTC. The full variable domain, with the rest looked up from reference TRBV28 and TRBJ2-5, is DVKVTQSSRYLVKRTGEKVFLECVQDMDHENMFWYRQDPGLGLRLIYFSYDVKMKEKGDIPEGYSVSREKKERFSLILESASTNQTSMYLCASSLPSTETQYFGPGTRLLVL.

The rearrangement joins TRBV11-2 to TRBJ2-1; D is unresolved. V was cut by 5 bases and J by 9 bases, with 8 bases left in between. The CDR3 extends over 11 amino acids. CDR1 is SGHAT and CDR2 is FQNNGV in the germline V gene. The CDR3 region is CASSPDLEQFF. The CDR3 nucleotides read TGTGCCAGCAGCCCTGATCTTGAGCAGTTCTTC.

This CDR3 reads CASSLWAQGAGEQYF. In DNA form, the CDR3 reads TGTGCCAGCAGTTTATGGGCACAGGGGGCAGGGGAGCAGTACTTC. This chain links TRBV28 with TRBJ2-7, with 9 bases that match TRBD1. Trimming at V came to 0 bases and at J to 7 bases, leaving 7 bases not matched to a gene. Looked up from germline, CDR1 is MDHEN and CDR2 is SYDVKM. The CDR3 is made up of 15 amino acids.

Details on this clone: This likely stems from a read error, as it lies one base from a far larger clone. The chain combines TRBV29-1 with TRBJ2-5, with a weak D call TRBD2 (6 bases). CDR1 is SQVTM and CDR2 is ANQGSEA in the germline V gene. This CDR3 has 15 amino acids. The CDR3 reads CSVETNLGLQEAQYF. The CDR3 coding sequence is TGCAGCGTTGAGACCAACTTGGGACTCCAAGAGGCCCAGTACTTC.

The chain couples TRBV5-5 to TRBJ1-4; TRBD1 matches at 7 bases. From germline, CDR1 is SGHKS and CDR2 YYEKEE (reference sequence). CDR3 length: 16 residues. V lost 4 bases to trimming and J lost 5 bases; unmatched junction nucleotides: 11. CDR3 sequence (DNA): TGTGCCAGCAGCCACAGAAGACAGGGTCAGAATGAAAAACTGTTTTTT. This sequence encodes CASSHRRQGQNEKLFF.